This T cell receptor beta chain was identified in a study of graft-versus-host responses after intestinal transplantation. V lost 1 base, J lost 8 bases, and 11 bases lay in between. CDR3 length: 12 amino acids. Germline V gene data show CDR1 as GTSNPN and CDR2 as SVGIG (reference sequence). Using immunoSEQ multiplex PCR, the repertoire was profiled, and TCRdb retains in-frame clones only, with some absent. The sample comprises some 150,000 clones, about 90% of which are singletons, and roughly 0.19% rests with the top ten. A note on this clone: Its matching antigen is unknown.

General observations from the study: Allografts from individuals with graft-donor T cell macrochimerism displayed high graft-versus-host to host-versus-graft clonal ratios. Early post-transplant HvG declines were associated with peak circulating GvH clone levels.

The receptor's source is a human donor who received an intestinal transplant. Specimen: unstimulated CD4+ T cells sorted from spleen or lymph node cells, collected before intestinal transplant. The chain links TRBV30 to TRBJ1-2; D is unresolved. This CDR3 reads CAWSDGLLGYTF. The CDR3 region has the DNA TGTGCCTGGAGTGACGGCCTTTTGGGCTACACCTTC.